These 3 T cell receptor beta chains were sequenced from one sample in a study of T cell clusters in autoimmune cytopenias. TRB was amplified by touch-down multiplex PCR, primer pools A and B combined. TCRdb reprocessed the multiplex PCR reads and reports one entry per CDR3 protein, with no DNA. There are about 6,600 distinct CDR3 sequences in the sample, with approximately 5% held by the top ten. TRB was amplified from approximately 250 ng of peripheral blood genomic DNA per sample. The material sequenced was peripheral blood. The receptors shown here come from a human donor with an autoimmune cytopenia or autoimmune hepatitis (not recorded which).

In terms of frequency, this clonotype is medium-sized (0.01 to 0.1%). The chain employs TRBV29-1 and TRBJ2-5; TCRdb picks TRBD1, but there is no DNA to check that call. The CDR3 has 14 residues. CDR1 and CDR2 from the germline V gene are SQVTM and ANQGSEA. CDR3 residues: CSVTRPGTLGTQYF.

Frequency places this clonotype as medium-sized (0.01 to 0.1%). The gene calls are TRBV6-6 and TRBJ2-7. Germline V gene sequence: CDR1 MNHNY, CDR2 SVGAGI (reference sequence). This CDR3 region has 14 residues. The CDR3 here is CASSYSSSTYEQYF.

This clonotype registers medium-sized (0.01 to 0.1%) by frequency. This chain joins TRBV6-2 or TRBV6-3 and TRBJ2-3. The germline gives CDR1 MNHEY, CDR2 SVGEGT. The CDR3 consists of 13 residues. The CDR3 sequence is CASSYSSTDTQYF.